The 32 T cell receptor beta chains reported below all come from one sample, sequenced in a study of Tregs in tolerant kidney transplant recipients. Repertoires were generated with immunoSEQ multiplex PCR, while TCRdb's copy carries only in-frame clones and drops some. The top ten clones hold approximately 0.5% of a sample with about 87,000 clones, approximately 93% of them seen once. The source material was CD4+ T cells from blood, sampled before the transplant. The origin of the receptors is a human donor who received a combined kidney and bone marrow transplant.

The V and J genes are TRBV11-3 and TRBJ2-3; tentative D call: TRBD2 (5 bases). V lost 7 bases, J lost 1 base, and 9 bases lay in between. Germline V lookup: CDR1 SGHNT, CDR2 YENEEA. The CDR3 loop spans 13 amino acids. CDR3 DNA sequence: TGTGCCAGCACCGCCGGGGGCACAGATACGCAGTATTTT. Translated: CASTAGGTDTQYF.

DNA for the CDR3: TGCGCCAGCAGCTCCCAGACGGAGTTCAATGAGCAGTTCTTC. It is translated as CASSSQTEFNEQFF. The V gene is TRBV5-1, the J gene TRBJ2-1; D is uncertain. Germline CDR1 reads SGHRS; CDR2 reads YFSETQ. CDR3 length: 14 residues. V lost 3 bases and J 6 bases, leaving 13 bases between the germline ends.

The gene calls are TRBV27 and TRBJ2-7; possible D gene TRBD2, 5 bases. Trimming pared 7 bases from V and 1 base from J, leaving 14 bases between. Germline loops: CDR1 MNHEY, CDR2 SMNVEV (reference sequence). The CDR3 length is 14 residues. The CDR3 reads CASTPYRGSYEQYF. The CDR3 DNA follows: TGTGCCAGCACTCCTTACCGGGGATCCTACGAGCAGTACTTC.

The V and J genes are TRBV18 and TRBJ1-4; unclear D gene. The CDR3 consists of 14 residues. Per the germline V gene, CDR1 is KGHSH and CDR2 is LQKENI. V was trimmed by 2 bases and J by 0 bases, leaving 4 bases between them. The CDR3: CASSPVATNEKLFF. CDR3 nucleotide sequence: TGTGCCAGCTCACCAGTCGCAACTAATGAAAAACTGTTTTTT. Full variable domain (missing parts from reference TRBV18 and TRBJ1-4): NAGVMQNPRHLVRRRGQEARLRCSPMKGHSHVYWYRQLPEEGLKFMVYLQKENIIDESGMPKERFSAEFPKEGPSILRIQQVVRGDSAAYFCASSPVATNEKLFFGSGTQLSVL.

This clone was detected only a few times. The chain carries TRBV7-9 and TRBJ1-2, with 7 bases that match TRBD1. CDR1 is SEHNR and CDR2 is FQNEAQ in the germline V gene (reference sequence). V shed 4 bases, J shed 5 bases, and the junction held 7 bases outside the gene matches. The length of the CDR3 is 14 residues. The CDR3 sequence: CASSSEQGIYGYTF. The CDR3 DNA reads TGTGCCAGCAGCTCAGAACAGGGGATTTATGGCTACACCTTC.

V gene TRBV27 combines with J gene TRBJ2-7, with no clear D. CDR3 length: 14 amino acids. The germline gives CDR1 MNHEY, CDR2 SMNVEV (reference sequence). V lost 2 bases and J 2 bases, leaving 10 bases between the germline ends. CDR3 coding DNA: TGTGCCAGCAGTTTACTAGGTCGAACCTACGAGCAGTACTTC. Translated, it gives CASSLLGRTYEQYF.

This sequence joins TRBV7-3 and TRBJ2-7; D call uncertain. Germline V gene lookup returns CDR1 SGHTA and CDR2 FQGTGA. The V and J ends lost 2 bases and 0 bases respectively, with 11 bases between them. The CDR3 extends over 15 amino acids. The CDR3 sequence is CASSLESLSSYEQYF. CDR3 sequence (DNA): TGTGCCAGCAGCTTAGAGAGTCTGAGCTCCTACGAGCAGTACTTC.

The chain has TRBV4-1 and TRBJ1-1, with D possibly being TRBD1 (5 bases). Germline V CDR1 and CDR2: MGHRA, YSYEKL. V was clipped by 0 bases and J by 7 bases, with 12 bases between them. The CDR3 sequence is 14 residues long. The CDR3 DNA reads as TGCGCCAGCAGCCAAGATGTGGAGGGGAATGAAGCTTTCTTT. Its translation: CASSQDVEGNEAFF.

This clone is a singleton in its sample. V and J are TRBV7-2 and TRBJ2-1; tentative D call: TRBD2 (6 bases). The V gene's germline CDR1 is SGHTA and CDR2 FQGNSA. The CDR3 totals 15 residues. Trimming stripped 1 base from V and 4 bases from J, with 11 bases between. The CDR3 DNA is TGTGCCAGCAGCTTAGAAAGCGGGTTTTACAATGAGCAGTTCTTC. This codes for CASSLESGFYNEQFF.

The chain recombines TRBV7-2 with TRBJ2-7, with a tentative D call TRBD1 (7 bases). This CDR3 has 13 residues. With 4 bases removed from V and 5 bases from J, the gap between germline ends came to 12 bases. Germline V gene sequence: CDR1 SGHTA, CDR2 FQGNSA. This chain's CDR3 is CASSWRGRNEQYF. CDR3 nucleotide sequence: TGTGCCAGCAGCTGGAGGGGGCGGAACGAGCAGTACTTC.

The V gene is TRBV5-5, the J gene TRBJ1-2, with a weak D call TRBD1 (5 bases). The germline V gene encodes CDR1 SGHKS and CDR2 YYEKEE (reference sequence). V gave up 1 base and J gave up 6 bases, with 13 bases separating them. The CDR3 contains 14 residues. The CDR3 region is CASSLYRTSDGYTF. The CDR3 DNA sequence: TGTGCCAGCAGCTTGTACAGGACTAGCGATGGCTACACCTTC.

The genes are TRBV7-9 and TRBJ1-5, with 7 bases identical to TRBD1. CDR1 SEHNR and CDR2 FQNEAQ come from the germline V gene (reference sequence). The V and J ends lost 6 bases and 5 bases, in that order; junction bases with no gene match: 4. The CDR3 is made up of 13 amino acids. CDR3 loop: CASSAQGDQPQHF. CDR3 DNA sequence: TGTGCCAGCAGTGCCCAGGGGGATCAGCCCCAGCATTTT.

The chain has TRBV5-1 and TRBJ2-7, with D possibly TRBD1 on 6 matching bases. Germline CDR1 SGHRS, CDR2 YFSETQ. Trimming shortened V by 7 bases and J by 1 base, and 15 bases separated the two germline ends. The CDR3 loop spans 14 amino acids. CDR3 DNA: TGCGCCAGCGGAACAGGGACGGCGTCCTACGAGCAGTACTTC. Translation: CASGTGTASYEQYF.

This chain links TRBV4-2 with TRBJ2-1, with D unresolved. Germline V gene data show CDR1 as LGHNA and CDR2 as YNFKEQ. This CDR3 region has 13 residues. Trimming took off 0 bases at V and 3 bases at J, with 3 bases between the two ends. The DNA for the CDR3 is TGTGCCAGCAGCCAAGACGGCTACAATGAGCAGTTCTTC. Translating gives CASSQDGYNEQFF.

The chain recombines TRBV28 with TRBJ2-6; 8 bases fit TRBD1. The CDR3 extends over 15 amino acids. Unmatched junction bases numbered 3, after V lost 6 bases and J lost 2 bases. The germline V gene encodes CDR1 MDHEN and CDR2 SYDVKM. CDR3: CASSAGGAGANVLTF. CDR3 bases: TGTGCCAGCAGCGCAGGGGGCGCTGGGGCCAACGTCCTGACTTTC.

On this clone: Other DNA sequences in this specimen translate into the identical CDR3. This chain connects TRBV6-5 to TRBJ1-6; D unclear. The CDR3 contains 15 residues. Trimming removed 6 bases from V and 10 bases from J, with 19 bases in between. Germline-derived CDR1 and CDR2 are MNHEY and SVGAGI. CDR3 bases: TGTGCCAGCAGCCCAAAAAGGGAGGGAAGGTCACCCCTCCACTTT. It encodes CASSPKREGRSPLHF.

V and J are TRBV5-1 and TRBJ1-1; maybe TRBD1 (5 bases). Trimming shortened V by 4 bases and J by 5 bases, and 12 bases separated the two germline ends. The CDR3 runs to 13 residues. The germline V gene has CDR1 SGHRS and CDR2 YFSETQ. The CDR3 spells CASSAQGPTEAFF. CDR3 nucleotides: TGCGCCAGCAGCGCCCAGGGTCCAACTGAAGCTTTCTTT. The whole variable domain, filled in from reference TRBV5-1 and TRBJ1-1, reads KAGVTQTPRYLIKTRGQQVTLSCSPISGHRSVSWYQQTPGQGLQFLFEYFSETQRNKGNFPGRFSGRQFSNSRSEMNVSTLELGDSALYLCASSAQGPTEAFFGQGTRLTVV.

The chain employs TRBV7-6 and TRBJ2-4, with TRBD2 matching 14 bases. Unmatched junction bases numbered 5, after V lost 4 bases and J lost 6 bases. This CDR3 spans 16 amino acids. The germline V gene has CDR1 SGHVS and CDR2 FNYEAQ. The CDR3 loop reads CASSSGLAGASNIQYF. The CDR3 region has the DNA TGTGCCAGCAGCTCGGGACTAGCGGGAGCCTCAAACATTCAGTACTTC.

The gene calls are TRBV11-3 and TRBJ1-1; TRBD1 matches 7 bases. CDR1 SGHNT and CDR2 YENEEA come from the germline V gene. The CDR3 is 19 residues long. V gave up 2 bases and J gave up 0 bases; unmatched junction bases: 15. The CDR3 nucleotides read TGTGCCAGCAGCTTAATTTACGGTCGACAGGGCCAGGTGAACACTGAAGCTTTCTTT. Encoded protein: CASSLIYGRQGQVNTEAFF.

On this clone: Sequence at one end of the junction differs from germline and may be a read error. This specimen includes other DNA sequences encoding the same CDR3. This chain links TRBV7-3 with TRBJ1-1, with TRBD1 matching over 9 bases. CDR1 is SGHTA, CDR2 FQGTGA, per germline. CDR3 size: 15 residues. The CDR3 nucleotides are TGTGCCAGCAGCTTAACGAGGACAGGGGTCACTGAAGCCTTCTTT. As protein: CASSLTRTGVTEAFF. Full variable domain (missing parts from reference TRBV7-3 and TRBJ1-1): GAGVSQTPSNKVTEKGKYVELRCDPISGHTALYWYRQSLGQGPEFLIYFQGTGAADDSGLPNDRFFAVRPEGSVSTLKIQRTERGDSAVYLCASSLTRTGVTEAFFGQGTRLTVV.

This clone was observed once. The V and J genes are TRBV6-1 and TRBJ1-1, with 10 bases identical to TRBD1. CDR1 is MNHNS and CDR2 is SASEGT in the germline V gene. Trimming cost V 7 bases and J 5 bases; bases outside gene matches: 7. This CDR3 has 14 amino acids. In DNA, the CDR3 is TGTGCCAGCATCATGACAGGGGGCCGGACTGAAGCTTTCTTT. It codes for CASIMTGGRTEAFF.

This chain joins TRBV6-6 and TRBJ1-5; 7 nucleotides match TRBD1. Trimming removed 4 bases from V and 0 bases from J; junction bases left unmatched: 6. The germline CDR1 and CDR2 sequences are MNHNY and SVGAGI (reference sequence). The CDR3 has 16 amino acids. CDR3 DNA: TGTGCCAGCAGTTCCGGGACAGAGTATAGCAATCAGCCCCAGCATTTT. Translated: CASSSGTEYSNQPQHF.

The CDR3 DNA follows: TGTGCCAGCAGCCCGGACAGGGACCAGCCCCAGCATTTT. This gives the protein CASSPDRDQPQHF. V gene TRBV7-3 combines with J gene TRBJ1-5; 8 nucleotides agree with TRBD1. The V gene end was trimmed by 5 bases and the J gene end by 7 bases; junction bases not matched to a gene: 4. The germline V gene encodes CDR1 SGHTA and CDR2 FQGTGA. This CDR3 comprises 13 residues.

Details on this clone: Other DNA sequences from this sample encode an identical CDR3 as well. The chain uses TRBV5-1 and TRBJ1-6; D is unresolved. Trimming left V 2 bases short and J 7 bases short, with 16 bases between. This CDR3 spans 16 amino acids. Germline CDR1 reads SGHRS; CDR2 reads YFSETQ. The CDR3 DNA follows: TGCGCCAGCAGCTTCATTCAGCCGGGATTGAATTCACCCCTCCACTTT. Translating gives CASSFIQPGLNSPLHF.

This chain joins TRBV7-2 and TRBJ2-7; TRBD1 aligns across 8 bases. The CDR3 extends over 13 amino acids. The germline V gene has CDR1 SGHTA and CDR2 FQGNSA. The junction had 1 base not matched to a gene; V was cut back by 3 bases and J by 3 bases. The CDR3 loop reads CASSFTGGYEQYF. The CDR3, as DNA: TGTGCCAGCAGCTTCACAGGGGGCTACGAGCAGTACTTC.

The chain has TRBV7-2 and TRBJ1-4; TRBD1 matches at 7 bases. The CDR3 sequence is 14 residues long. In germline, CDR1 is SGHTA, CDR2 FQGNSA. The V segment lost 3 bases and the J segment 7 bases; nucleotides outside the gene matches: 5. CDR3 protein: CASSFDRVGEKLFF. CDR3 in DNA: TGTGCCAGCAGCTTCGACAGGGTGGGTGAAAAACTGTTTTTT.

CDR3 in DNA: TGTGCCAGTAGTATAGCAGCGGGAGTGCTAACCGGGGAGCTGTTTTTT. Amino acid sequence: CASSIAAGVLTGELFF. J is TRBJ2-2 and V is TRBV19, with 8 positions matching TRBD2. The CDR3 sequence is 16 residues long. The V gene end was trimmed by 1 base and the J gene end by 5 bases; junction bases not matched to a gene: 6. Germline-derived CDR1 and CDR2 are LNHDA and SQIVND (reference sequence).

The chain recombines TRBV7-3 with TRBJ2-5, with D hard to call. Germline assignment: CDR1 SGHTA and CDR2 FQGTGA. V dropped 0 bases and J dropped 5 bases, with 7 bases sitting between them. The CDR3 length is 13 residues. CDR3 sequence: CASSLTSGETQYF. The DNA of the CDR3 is TGTGCCAGCAGCTTAACGTCCGGGGAGACCCAGTACTTC.

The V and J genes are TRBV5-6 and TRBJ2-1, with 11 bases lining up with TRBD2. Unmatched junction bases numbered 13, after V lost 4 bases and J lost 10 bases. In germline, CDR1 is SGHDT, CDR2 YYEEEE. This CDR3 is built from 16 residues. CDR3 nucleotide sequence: TGTGCCAGCAGCAAGATCGGGACTAGCGGCGAGGGGGAGCAGTTCTTC. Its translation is CASSKIGTSGEGEQFF.

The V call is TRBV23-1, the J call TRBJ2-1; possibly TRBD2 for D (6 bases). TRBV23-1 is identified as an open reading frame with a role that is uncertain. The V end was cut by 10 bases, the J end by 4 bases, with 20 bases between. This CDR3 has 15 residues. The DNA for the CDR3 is TGCGCCAACCTAATCGGGACTGCTTTGTACAATGAGCAGTTCTTC. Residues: CANLIGTALYNEQFF.

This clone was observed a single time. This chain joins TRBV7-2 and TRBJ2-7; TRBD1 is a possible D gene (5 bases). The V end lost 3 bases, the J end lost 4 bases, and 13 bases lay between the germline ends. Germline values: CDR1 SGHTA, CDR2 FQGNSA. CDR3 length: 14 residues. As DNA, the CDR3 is TGTGCCAGCAGCTTTCTACAGGATGCGTACGAGCAGTACTTC. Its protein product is CASSFLQDAYEQYF.

CDR3 region: CASSLKPVSGNTIYF. CDR3 coding DNA: TGTGCCAGCAGTTTAAAGCCCGTCTCTGGAAACACCATATATTTT. This chain joins TRBV27 and TRBJ1-3; D is uncertain. V lost 2 bases to trimming and J lost 0 bases, with 8 bases between them. The CDR3 has 15 amino acids. Germline V gene sequence: CDR1 MNHEY, CDR2 SMNVEV (reference sequence).